The clone carrying this T cell receptor beta chain is labeled medium-sized. The sample is drawn from a study of blood T cell repertoires in COVID-19. In the study overall: The origin of the acute and convalescent COVID-19 samples was the United States, Italy and Spain.

Assay used: immunoSEQ multiplex PCR; TCRdb lists only in-frame clones, some missing. The sample includes around 100,000 clones, around 84% of them seen just once. Specimen: peripheral blood. The source is a human donor in a cohort sampled during active COVID-19.

The CDR3 coding sequence is TGTGCCAGTTCCAGGGCAGGGGGCTCTGGGGCCAACGTCCTGACTTTC. Translating it yields CASSRAGGSGANVLTF. This chain uses TRBV19 with TRBJ2-6; 7 bases map to TRBD1. V shed 8 bases and J 0 bases; nucleotides not matched to a gene: 7. The CDR3 covers 16 residues. Germline V gene lookup returns CDR1 LNHDA and CDR2 SQIVND (reference sequence).